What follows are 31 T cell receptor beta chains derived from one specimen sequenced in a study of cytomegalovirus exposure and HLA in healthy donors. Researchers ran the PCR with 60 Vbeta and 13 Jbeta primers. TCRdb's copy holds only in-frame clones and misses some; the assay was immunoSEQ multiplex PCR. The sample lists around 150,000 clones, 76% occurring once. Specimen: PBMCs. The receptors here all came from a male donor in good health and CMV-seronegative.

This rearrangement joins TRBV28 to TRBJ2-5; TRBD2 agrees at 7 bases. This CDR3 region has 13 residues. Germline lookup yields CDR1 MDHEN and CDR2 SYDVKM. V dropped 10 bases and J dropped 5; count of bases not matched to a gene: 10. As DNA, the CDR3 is TGTGCCACCGGGGGGTCCCCACATGAGACCCAGTACTTC. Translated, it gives CATGGSPHETQYF.

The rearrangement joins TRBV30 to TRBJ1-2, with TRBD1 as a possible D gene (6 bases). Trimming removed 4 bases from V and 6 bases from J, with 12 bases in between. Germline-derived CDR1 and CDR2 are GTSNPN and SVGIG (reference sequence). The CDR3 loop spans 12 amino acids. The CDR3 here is CAWNRGAHGYTF. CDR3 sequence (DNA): TGTGCCTGGAATCGGGGGGCGCATGGCTACACCTTC.

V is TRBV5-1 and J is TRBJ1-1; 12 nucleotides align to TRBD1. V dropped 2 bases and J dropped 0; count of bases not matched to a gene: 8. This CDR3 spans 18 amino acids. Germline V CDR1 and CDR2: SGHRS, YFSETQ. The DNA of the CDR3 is TGCGCCAGCAGCTTACACGGGACAGGGGGCGAGGTGAACACTGAAGCTTTCTTT. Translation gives CASSLHGTGGEVNTEAFF.

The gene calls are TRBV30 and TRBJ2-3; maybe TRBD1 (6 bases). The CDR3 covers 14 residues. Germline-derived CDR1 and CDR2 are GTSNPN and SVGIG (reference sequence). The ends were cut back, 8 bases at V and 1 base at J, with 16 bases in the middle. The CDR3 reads CAGERGRGTDTQYF. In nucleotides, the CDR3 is TGTGCCGGGGAGAGGGGGAGAGGCACAGATACGCAGTATTTT.

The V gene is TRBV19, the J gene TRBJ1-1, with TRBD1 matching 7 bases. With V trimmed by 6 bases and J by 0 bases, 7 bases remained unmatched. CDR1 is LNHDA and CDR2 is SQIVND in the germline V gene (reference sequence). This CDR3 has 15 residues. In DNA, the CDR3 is TGTGCCAGTAGAACCGGGACAGATATGAACACTGAAGCTTTCTTT. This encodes CASRTGTDMNTEAFF.

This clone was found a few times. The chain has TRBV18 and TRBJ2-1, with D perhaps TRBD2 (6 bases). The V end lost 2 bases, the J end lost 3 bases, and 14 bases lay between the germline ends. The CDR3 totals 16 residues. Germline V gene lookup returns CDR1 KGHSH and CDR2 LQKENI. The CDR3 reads CASSPASRGDYNEQFF. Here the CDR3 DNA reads TGTGCCAGCTCACCAGCGAGCCGCGGGGACTACAATGAGCAGTTCTTC.

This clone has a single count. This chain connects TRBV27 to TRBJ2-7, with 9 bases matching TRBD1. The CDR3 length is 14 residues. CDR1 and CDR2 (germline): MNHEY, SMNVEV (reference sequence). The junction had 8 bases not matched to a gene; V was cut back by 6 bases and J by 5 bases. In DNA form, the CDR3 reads TGTGCCAGCAGAGACACAGGGGGCGCGGACGAGCAGTACTTC. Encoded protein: CASRDTGGADEQYF.

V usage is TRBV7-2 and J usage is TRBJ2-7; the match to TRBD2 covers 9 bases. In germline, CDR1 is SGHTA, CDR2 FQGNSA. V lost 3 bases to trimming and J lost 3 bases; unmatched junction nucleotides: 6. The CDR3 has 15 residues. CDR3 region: CASSFGAGGYYEQYF. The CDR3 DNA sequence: TGTGCCAGCAGCTTTGGAGCGGGGGGATACTACGAGCAGTACTTC.

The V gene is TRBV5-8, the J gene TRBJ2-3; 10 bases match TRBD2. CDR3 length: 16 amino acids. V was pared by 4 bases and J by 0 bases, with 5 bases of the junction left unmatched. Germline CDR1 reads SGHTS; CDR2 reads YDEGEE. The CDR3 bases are TGTGCCAGCAGCCTAGGGACTAGCGCTAGCACAGATACGCAGTATTTT. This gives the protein CASSLGTSASTDTQYF.

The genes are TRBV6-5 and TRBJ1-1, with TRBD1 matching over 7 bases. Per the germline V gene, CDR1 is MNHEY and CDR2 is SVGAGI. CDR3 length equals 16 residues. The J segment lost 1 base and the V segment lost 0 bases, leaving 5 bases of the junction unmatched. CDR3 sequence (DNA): TGTGCCAGCAGTTACTCCCGGGACAGACCGAACACTGAAGCTTTCTTT. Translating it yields CASSYSRDRPNTEAFF.

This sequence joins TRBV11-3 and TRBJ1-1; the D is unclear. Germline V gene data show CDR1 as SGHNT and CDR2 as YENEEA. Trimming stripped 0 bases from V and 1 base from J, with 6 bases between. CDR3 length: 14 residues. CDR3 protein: CASSLDLKNTEAFF. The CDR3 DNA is TGTGCCAGCAGCTTAGATCTAAAGAACACTGAAGCTTTCTTT.

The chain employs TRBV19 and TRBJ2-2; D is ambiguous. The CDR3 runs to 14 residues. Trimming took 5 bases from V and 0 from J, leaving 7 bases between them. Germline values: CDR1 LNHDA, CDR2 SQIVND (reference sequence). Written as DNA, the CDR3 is TGTGCCAGTAGTGGCCAGTCGAACACCGGGGAGCTGTTTTTT. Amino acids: CASSGQSNTGELFF.

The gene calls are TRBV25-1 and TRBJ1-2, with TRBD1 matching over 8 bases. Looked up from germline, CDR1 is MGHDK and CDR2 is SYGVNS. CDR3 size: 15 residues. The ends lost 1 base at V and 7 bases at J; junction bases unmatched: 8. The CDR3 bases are TGTGCCAGCAGTGAATCGGCCAGGGGGCCGAGTGGCTACACCTTC. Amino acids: CASSESARGPSGYTF.

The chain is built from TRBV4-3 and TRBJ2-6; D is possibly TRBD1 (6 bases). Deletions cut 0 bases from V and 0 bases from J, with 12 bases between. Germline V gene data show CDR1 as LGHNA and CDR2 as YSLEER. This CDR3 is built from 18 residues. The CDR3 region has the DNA TGCGCCAGCAGCCAAGATGAACAGGGCCCCTCTGGGGCCAACGTCCTGACTTTC. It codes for CASSQDEQGPSGANVLTF.

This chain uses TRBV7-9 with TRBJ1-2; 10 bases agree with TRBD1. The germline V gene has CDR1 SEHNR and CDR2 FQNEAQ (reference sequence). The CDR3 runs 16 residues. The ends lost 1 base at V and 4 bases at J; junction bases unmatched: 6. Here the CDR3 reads CASSLGPGQGTYGYTF. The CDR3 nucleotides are TGTGCCAGCAGCTTAGGGCCGGGACAGGGGACCTATGGCTACACCTTC.

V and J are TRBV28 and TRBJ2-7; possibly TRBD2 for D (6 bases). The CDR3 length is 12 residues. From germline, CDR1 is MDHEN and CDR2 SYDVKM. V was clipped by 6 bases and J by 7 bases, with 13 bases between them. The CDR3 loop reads CASRLPRGEQYF. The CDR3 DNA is TGTGCCAGCAGACTACCCCGGGGGGAGCAGTACTTC.

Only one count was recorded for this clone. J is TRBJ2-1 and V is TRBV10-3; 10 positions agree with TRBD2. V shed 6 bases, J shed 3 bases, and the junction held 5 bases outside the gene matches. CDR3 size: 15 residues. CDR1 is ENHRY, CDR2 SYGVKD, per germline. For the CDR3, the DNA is TGTGCCATCAGGAGCGGGGGGGCCAACTACAATGAGCAGTTCTTC. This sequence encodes CAIRSGGANYNEQFF.

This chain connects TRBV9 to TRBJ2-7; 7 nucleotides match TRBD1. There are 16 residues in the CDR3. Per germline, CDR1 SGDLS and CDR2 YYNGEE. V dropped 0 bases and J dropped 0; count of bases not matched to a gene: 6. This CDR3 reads CASSVEGARYSYEQYF. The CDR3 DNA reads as TGTGCCAGCAGCGTAGAGGGGGCCAGATACTCCTACGAGCAGTACTTC. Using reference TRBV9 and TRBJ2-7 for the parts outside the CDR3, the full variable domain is DSGVTQTPKHLITATGQRVTLRCSPRSGDLSVYWYQQSLDQGLQFLIQYYNGEERAKGNILERFSAQQFPDLHSELNLSSLELGDSALYFCASSVEGARYSYEQYFGPGTRLTVT.

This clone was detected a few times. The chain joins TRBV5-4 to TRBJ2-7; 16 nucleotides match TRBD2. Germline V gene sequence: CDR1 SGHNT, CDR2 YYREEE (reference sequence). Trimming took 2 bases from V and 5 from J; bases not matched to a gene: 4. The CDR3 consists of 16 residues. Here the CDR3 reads CASSFGTSGGAHEQYF. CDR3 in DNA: TGTGCCAGCAGCTTTGGGACTAGCGGGGGGGCGCACGAGCAGTACTTC.

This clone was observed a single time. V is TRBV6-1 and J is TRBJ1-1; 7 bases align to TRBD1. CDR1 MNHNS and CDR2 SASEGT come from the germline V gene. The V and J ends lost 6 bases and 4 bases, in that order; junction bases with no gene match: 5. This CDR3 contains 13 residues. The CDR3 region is CASSLTGSTEAFF. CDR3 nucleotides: TGTGCCAGCAGCCTGACAGGGTCCACTGAAGCTTTCTTT.

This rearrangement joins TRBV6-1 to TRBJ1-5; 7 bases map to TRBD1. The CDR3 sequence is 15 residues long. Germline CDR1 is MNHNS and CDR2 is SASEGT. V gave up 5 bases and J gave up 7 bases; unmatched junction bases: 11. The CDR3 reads CASSLTGSGGQPQHF. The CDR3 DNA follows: TGTGCCAGCAGTTTGACAGGGAGCGGAGGGCAGCCCCAGCATTTT.

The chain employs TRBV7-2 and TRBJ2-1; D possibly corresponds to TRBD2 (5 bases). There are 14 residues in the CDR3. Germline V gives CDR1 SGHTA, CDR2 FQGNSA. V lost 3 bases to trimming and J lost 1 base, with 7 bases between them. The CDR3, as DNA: TGTGCCAGCAGCTTCTCGGGGTCCTACAATGAGCAGTTCTTC. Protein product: CASSFSGSYNEQFF.

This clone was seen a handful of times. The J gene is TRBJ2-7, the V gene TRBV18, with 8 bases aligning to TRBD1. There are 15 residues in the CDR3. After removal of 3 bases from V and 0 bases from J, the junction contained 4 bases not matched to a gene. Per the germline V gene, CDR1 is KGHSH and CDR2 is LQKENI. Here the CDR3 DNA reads TGTGCCAGCTCACCGCGGGACAGGAGCTCCTACGAGCAGTACTTC. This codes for CASSPRDRSSYEQYF.

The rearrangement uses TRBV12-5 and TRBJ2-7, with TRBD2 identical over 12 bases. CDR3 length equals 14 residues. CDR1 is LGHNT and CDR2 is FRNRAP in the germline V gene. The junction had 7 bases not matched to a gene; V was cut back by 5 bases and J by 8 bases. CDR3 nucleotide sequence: TGTGCTAGTGGTCATCTAGCGGGAGGGCCTAAGCAGTACTTC. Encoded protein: CASGHLAGGPKQYF.

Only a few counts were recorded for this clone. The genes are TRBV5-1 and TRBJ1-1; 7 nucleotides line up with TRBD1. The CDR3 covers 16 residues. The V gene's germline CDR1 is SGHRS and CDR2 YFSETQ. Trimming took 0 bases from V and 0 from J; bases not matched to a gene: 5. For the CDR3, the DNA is TGCGCCAGCAGCTTGGGTACCGGGACAGTGAACACTGAAGCTTTCTTT. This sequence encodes CASSLGTGTVNTEAFF. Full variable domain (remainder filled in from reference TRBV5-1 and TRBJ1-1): KAGVTQTPRYLIKTRGQQVTLSCSPISGHRSVSWYQQTPGQGLQFLFEYFSETQRNKGNFPGRFSGRQFSNSRSEMNVSTLELGDSALYLCASSLGTGTVNTEAFFGQGTRLTVV.

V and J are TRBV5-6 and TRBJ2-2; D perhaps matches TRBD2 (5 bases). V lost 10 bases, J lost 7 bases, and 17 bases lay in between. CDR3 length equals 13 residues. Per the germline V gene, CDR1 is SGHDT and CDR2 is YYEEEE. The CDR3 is CAPRKSRGGELFF. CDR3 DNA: TGTGCCCCGCGTAAATCCCGGGGCGGGGAGCTGTTTTTT. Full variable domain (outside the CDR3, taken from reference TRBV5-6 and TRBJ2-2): DAGVTQSPTHLIKTRGQQVTLRCSPKSGHDTVSWYQQALGQGPQFIFQYYEEEERQRGNFPDRFSGHQFPNYSSELNVNALLLGDSALYLCAPRKSRGGELFFGEGSRLTVL.

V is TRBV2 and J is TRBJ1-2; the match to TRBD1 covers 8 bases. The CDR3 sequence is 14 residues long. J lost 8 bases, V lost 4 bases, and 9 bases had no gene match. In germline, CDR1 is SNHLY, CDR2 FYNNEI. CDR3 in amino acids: CASSGGTGRVGYTF. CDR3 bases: TGTGCCAGCAGTGGAGGGACAGGCCGGGTCGGCTACACCTTC. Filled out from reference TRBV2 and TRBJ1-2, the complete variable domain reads EPEVTQTPSHQVTQMGQEVILRCVPISNHLYFYWYRQILGQKVEFLVSFYNNEISEKSEIFDDQFSVERPDGSNFTLKIRSTKLEDSAMYFCASSGGTGRVGYTFGSGTRLTVV.

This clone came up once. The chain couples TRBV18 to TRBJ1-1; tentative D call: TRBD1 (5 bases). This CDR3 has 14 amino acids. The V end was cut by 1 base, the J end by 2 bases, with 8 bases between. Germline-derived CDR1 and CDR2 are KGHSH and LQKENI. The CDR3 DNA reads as TGTGCCAGCTCACCACAGGGGTATAACACTGAAGCTTTCTTT. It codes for CASSPQGYNTEAFF.

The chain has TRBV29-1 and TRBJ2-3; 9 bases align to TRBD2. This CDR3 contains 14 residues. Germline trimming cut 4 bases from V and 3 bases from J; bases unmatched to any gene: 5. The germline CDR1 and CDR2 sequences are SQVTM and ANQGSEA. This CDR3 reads CSVVGLAGTDTQYF. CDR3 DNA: TGCAGCGTTGTTGGTCTAGCGGGAACAGATACGCAGTATTTT.

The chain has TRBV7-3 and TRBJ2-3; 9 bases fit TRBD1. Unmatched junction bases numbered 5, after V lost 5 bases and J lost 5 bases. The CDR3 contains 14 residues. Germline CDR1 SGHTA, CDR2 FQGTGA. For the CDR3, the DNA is TGTGCCAGCAGCCCACAGGGGGCAGGAGATACGCAGTATTTT. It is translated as CASSPQGAGDTQYF.

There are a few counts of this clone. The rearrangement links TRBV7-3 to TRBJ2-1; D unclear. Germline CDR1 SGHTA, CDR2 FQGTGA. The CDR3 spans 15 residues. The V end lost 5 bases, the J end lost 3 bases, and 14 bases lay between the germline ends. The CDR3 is CASSLTLGGYNEQFF. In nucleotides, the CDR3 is TGTGCCAGCAGCCTCACCCTAGGCGGCTACAATGAGCAGTTCTTC.